These T cell receptor beta chains were read from a single sample in a study of blood T cells in healthy people across ages. TCRdb recomputed calls from the 5' RACE reads with MiXCR, one row per CDR3 protein. This table has 850,000 to 950,000 distinct CDR3 sequences, 29% appearing once. The sample consisted of blood. The origin of the receptors is an elderly woman in good health. Both conserved end residues are part of each CDR3. The order of the fields is D gene, V gene, J gene, CDR3 protein. The D gene is left open where the match is weak.

NA	TRBV7-8	TRBJ2-3	CASSWGTTDTQYF
NA	TRBV12-3/TRBV12-4	TRBJ1-1	CASTPIDTNTEAFF
NA	TRBV27	TRBJ1-6	CASSLEGPGVSPLHF
NA	TRBV5-6	TRBJ2-2	CASSSGGLYLTGELFF
NA	TRBV7-2	TRBJ2-7	CASSLAGLRGFPYEQYF
NA	TRBV3-1	TRBJ2-6	CASSLKPKTVGANVLTF
NA	TRBV6-6	TRBJ2-3	CASSYSGVASDTQYF
NA	TRBV2	TRBJ2-1	CASRDLSCNEQFF
TRBD1	TRBV27	TRBJ2-5	CASSLRSGGEETQYF
NA	TRBV28	TRBJ2-2	CASRLQGRNTGEPFF
NA	TRBV15	TRBJ1-1	CATSRGGENTEAFF
NA	TRBV4-1	TRBJ2-1	CASSQDMGQQQFF
NA	TRBV12-3/TRBV12-4	TRBJ1-4	CASSYPREGRVEEKLFF
TRBD2	TRBV20-1	TRBJ2-1	CSAAGLAGKEQFF
TRBD1	TRBV18	TRBJ2-1	CASSTGTGGRNEQFF
NA	TRBV7-2	TRBJ1-1	CASSFVDREAFF
NA	TRBV30	TRBJ1-2	CAWSFPGRYGYTF
NA	TRBV20-1	TRBJ2-6	CSASDPNSGANVLTF
TRBD2	TRBV20-1	TRBJ2-3	CSARRGRDTQYF
TRBD1	TRBV6-5	TRBJ2-1	CASSYTGDRGNEQFF
NA	TRBV5-1	TRBJ2-5	CASSLLVQEAQYF
NA	TRBV2	TRBJ2-5	CASSEATRETQYF
NA	TRBV7-2	TRBJ2-3	CASSLYTGSGTDTQYF
NA	TRBV30	TRBJ2-1	CACSQSSYNEQFF
NA	TRBV12-3/TRBV12-4	TRBJ2-1	CASSNTGYNEQFF
NA	TRBV9	TRBJ1-2	CASSPSLVDPRGYTF
NA	TRBV11-2	TRBJ2-7	CASREVSPTSSTSGRSLSYEQYF
NA	TRBV20-1	TRBJ1-1	CSARSPTEAFF
NA	TRBV3-1	TRBJ1-1	CASSQTQDRVTEAFF
NA	TRBV7-9	TRBJ1-2	CASRRTVWIYGYTF
NA	TRBV5-5	TRBJ2-7	CASSLVFGAYNEQYF
NA	TRBV12-3/TRBV12-4	TRBJ1-2	CASSRDGSSGYTF
TRBD2	TRBV20-1	TRBJ2-3	CSATTRLAGGFSSTDTQYF
NA	TRBV29-1	TRBJ2-1	CSVDERGLGDLGWFF
NA	TRBV5-1	TRBJ2-6	CASTTIVSSGANVLTF
NA	TRBV5-6	TRBJ2-1	CASSQMGGASNNEQFF